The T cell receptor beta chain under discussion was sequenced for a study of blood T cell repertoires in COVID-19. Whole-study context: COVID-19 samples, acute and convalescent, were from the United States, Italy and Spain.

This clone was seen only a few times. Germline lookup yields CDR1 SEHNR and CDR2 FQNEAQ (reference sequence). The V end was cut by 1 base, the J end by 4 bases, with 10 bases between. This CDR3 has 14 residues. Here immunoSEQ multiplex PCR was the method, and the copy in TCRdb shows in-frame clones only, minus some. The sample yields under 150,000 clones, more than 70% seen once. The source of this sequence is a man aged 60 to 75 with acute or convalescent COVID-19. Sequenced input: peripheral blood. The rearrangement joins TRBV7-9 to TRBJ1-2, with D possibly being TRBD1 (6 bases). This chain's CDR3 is CASSLEPGVYGYTF. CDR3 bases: TGTGCCAGCAGCTTAGAACCAGGGGTCTATGGCTACACCTTC.